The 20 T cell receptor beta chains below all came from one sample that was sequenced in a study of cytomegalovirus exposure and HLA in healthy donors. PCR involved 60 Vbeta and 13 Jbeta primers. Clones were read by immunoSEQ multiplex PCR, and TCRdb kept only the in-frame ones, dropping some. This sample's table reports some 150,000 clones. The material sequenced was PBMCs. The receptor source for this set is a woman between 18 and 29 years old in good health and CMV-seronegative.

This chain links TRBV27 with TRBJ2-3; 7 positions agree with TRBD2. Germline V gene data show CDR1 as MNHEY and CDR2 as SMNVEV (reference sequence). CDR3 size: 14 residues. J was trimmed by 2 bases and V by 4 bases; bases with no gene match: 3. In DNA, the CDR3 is TGTGCCAGCAGTTCTAGCGGCAACACAGATACGCAGTATTTT. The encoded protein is CASSSSGNTDTQYF.

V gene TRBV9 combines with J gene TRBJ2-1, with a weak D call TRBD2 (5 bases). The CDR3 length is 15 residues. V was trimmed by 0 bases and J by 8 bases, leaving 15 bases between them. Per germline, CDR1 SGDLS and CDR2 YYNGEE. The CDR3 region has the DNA TGTGCCAGCAGCGTAGCTTCGGCTAGCTTGTATGAGCAGTTCTTC. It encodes CASSVASASLYEQFF.

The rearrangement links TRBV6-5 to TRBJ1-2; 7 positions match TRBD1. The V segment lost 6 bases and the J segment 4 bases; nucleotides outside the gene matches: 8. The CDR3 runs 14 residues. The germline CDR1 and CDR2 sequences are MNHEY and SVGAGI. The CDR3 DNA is TGTGCCAGCAGGTCGGGACAGAGGTCCTATGGCTACACCTTC. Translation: CASRSGQRSYGYTF.

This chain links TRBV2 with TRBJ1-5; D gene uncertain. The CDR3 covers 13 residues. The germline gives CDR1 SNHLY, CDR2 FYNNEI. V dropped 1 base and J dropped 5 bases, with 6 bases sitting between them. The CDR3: CASSEVGDQPQHF. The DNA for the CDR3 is TGTGCCAGCAGTGAAGTCGGGGATCAGCCCCAGCATTTT. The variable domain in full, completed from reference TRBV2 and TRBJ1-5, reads EPEVTQTPSHQVTQMGQEVILRCVPISNHLYFYWYRQILGQKVEFLVSFYNNEISEKSEIFDDQFSVERPDGSNFTLKIRSTKLEDSAMYFCASSEVGDQPQHFGDGTRLSIL.

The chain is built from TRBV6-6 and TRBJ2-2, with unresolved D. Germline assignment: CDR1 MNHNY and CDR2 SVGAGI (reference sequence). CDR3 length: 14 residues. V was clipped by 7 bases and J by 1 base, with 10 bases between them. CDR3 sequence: CASTFEVNTGELFF. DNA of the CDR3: TGTGCCAGCACTTTTGAGGTGAACACCGGGGAGCTGTTTTTT.

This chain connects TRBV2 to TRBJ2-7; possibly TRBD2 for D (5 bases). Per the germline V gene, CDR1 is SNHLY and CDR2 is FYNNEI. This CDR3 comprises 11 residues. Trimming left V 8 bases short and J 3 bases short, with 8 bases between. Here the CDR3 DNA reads TGTGCCAGCGGGCGGGTCTACGAGCAGTACTTC. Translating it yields CASGRVYEQYF. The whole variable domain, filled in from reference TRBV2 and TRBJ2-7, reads EPEVTQTPSHQVTQMGQEVILRCVPISNHLYFYWYRQILGQKVEFLVSFYNNEISEKSEIFDDQFSVERPDGSNFTLKIRSTKLEDSAMYFCASGRVYEQYFGPGTRLTVT.

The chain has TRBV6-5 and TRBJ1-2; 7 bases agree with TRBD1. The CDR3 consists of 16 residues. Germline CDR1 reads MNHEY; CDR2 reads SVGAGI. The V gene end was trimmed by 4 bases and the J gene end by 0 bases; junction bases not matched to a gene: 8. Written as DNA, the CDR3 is TGTGCCAGCAGTTCCTATAGGACAGGAGCTAACTATGGCTACACCTTC. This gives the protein CASSSYRTGANYGYTF.

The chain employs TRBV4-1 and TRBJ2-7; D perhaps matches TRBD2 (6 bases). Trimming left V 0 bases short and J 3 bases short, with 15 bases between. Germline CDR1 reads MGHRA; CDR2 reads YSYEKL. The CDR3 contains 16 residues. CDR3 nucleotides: TGCGCCAGCAGCCAAGATATGGCGGGGTCATACTACGAGCAGTACTTC. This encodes CASSQDMAGSYYEQYF.

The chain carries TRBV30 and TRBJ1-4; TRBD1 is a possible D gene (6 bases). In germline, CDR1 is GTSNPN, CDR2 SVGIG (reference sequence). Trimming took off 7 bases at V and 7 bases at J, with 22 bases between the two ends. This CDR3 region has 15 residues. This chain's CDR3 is CALYPGVARGEKLFF. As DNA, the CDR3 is TGTGCCTTATACCCAGGGGTTGCCAGGGGTGAAAAACTGTTTTTT. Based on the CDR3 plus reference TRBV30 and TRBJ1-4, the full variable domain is SQTIHQWPATLVQPVGSPLSLECTVEGTSNPNLYWYRQAAGRGLQLLFYSVGIGQISSEVPQNLSASRPQDRQFILSSKKLLLSDSGFYLCALYPGVARGEKLFFGSGTQLSVL.

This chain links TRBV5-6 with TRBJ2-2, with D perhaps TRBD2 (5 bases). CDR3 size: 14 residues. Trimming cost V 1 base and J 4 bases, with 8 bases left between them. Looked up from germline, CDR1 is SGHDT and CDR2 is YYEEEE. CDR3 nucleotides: TGTGCCAGCAGCTTGTTTGGGAGCACCGGGGAGCTGTTTTTT. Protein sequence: CASSLFGSTGELFF.

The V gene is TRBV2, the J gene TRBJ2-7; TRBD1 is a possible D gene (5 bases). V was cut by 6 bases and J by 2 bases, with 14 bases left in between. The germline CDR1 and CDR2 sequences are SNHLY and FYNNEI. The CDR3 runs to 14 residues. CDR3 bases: TGTGCCAGCAGAAACGACAGTTTCACCTACGAGCAGTACTTC. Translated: CASRNDSFTYEQYF.

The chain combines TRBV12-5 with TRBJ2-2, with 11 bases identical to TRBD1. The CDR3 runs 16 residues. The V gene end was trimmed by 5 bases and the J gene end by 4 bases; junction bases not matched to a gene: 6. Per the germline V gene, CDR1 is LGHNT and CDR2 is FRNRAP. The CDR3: CASGPLGQGGTGELFF. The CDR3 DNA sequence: TGTGCTAGTGGTCCCCTGGGACAGGGGGGCACCGGGGAGCTGTTTTTT.

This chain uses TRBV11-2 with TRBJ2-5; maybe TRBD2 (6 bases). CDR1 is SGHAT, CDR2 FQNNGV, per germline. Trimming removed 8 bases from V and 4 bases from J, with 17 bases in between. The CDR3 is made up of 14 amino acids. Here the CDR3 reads CASLDLATRETQYF. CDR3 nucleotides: TGTGCCAGCCTTGACCTAGCGACACGAGAGACCCAGTACTTC.

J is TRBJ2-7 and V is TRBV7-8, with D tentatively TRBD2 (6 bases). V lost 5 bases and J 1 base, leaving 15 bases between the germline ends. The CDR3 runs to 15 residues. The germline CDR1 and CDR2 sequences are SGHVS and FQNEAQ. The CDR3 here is CASSPGTAASYEQYV. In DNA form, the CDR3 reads TGTGCCAGCAGCCCTGGGACTGCCGCTTCCTACGAGCAGTACGTC.

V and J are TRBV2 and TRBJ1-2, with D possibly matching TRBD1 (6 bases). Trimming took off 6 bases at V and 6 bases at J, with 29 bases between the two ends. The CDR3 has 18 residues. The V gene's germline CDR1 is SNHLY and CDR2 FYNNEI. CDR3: CASRKAPWDTKEPHGYTF. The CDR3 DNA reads TGTGCCAGCAGAAAAGCTCCGTGGGACACGAAGGAACCTCATGGCTACACCTTC.

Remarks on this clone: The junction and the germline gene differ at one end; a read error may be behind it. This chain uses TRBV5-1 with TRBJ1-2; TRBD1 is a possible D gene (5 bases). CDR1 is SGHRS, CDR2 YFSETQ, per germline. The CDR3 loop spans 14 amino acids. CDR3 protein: CASKVPTVNDGYTF. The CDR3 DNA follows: TGCGCCAGCAAAGTACCGACAGTTAACGATGGCTACACCTTC.

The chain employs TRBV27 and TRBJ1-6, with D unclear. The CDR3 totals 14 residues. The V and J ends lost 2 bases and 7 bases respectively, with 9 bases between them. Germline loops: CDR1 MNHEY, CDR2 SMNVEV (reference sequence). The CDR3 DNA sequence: TGTGCCAGCAGTTTACGAGGGCCGAATTCACCCCTCCACTTT. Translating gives CASSLRGPNSPLHF.

For the CDR3, the DNA is TGTGCTAGTGGTTTGGTACTTCGGACACAGTACCCTGGAAACACCATATATTTT. This gives the protein CASGLVLRTQYPGNTIYF. V usage is TRBV12-5 and J usage is TRBJ1-3; D may be TRBD1 (5 bases). Trimming took 0 bases from V and 2 from J, leaving 17 bases between them. The CDR3 length is 18 residues. CDR1 is LGHNT and CDR2 is FRNRAP in the germline V gene. Full variable domain (remainder filled in from reference TRBV12-5 and TRBJ1-3): DARVTQTPRHKVTEMGQEVTMRCQPILGHNTVFWYRQTMMQGLELLAYFRNRAPLDDSGMPKDRFSAEMPDATLATLKIQPSEPRDSAVYFCASGLVLRTQYPGNTIYFGEGSWLTVV.

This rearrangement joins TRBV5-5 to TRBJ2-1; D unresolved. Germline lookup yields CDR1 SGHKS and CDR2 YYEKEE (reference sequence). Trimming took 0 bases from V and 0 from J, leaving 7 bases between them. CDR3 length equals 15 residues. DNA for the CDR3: TGTGCCAGCAGCTTGGGACGGAGCTCCTACAATGAGCAGTTCTTC. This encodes CASSLGRSSYNEQFF.

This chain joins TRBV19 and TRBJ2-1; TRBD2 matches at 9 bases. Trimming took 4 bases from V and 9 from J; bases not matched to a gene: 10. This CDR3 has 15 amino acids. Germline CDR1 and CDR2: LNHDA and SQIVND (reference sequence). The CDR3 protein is CASSRLAAVLTEQFF. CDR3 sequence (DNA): TGTGCCAGTAGTAGACTAGCGGCCGTACTAACTGAGCAGTTCTTC.